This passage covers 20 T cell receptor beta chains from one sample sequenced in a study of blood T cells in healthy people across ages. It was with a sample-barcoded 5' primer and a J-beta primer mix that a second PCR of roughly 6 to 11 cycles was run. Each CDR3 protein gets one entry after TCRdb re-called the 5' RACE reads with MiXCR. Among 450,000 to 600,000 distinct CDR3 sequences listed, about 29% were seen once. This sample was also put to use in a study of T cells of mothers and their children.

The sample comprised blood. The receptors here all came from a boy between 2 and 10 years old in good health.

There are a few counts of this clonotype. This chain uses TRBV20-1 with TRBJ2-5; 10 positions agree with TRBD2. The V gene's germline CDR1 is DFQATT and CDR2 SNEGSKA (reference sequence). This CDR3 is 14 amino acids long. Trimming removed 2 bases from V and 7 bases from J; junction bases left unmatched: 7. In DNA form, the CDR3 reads TGCAGTGCTAGATTTAGCGGGGGGCCAGGGACCCAGTACTTC. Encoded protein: CSARFSGGPGTQYF.

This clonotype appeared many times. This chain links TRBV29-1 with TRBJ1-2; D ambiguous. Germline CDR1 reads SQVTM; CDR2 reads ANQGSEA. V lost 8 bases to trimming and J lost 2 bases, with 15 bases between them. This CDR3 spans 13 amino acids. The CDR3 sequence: CSFRRVVNYGYTF. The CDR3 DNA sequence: TGCAGCTTTCGACGGGTGGTCAACTATGGCTACACCTTC. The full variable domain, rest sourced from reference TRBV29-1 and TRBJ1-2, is SAVISQKPSRDICQRGTSLTIQCQVDSQVTMMFWYRQQPGQSLTLIATANQGSEATYESGFVIDKFPISRPNLTFSTLTVSNMSPEDSSIYLCSFRRVVNYGYTFGSGTRLTVV.

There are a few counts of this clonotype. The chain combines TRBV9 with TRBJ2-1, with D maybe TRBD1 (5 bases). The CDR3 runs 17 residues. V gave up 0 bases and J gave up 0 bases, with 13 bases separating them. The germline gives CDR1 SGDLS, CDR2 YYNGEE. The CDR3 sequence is CASSVGGGLSSYNEQFF. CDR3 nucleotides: TGTGCCAGCAGCGTAGGGGGCGGCCTAAGCTCCTACAATGAGCAGTTCTTC.

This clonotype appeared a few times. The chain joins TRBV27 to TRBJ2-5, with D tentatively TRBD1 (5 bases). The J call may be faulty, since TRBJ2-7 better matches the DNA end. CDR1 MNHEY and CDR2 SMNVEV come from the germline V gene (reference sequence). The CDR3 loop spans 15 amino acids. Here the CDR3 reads CASSLSSRQIDEQYF. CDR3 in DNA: TGTGCCAGCAGTTTATCGAGCAGACAGATCGACGAGCAGTACTTC.

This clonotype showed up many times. The CDR3 loop is CASSYGVGLAKQETQYF. The CDR3 DNA reads TGTGCCAGCAGTTACGGTGTGGGACTAGCGAAGCAAGAGACCCAGTACTTC. The chain carries TRBV6-6 and TRBJ2-5; 10 bases fit TRBD2. Germline V gives CDR1 MNHNY, CDR2 SVGAGI (reference sequence). V shed 2 bases, J shed 2 bases, and the junction held 8 bases outside the gene matches. This CDR3 is 17 amino acids long.

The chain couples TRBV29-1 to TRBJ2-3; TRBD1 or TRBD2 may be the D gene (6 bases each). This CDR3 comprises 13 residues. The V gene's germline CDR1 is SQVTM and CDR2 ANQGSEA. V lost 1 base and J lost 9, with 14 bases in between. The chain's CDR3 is CSVEGLRGGTQYF. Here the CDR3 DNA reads TGCAGCGTTGAAGGTCTAAGAGGGGGGACGCAGTATTTT.

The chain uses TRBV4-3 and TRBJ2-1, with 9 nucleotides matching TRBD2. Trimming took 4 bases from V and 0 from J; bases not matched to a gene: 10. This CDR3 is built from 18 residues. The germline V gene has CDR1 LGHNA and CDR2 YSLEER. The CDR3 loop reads CASSLFPGLASSYNEQFF. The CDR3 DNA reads TGCGCCAGCAGCCTCTTTCCGGGACTAGCTAGCTCCTACAATGAGCAGTTCTTC.

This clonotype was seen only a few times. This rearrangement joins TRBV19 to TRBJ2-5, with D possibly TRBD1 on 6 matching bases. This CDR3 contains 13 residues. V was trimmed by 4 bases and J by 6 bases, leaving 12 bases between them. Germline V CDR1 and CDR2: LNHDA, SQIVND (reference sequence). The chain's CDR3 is CASSTSGVKTQYF. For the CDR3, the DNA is TGTGCCAGTAGTACCTCAGGGGTAAAGACCCAGTACTTC.

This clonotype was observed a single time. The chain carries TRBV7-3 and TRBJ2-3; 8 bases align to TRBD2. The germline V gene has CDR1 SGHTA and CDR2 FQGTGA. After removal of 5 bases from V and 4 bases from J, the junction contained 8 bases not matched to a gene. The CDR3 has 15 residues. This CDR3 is CASSLGTSPPDTQYF. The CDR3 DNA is TGTGCCAGCAGCCTAGGGACTAGTCCCCCAGATACGCAGTATTTT.

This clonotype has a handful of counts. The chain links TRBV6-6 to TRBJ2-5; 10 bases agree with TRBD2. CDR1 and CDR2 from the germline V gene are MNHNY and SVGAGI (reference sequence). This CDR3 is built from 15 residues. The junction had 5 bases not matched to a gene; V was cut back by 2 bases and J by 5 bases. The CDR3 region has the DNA TGTGCCAGCAGTTACCTAGCGGGAGCCCGTGAGACCCAGTACTTC. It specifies CASSYLAGARETQYF.

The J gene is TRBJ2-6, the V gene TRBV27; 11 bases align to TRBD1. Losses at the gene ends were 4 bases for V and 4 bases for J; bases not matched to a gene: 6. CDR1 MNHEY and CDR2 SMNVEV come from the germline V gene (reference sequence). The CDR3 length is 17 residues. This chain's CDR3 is CASSWTGGAYGANVLTF. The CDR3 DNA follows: TGTGCCAGCAGTTGGACAGGGGGCGCCTACGGGGCCAACGTCCTGACTTTC.

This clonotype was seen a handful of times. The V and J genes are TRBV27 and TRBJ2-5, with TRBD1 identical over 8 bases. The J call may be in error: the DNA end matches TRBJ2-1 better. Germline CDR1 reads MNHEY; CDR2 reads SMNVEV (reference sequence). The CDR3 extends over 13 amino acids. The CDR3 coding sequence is TGTGCCAGCAGCTGGACAGGGCACCATGAGCAGTTCTTC. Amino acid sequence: CASSWTGHHEQFF.

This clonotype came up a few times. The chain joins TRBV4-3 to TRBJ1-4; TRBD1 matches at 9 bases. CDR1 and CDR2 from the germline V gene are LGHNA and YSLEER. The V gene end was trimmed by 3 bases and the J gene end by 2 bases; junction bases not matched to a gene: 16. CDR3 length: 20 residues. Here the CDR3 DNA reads TGCGCCAGCAGCCAGATAAGACTGGGACAGGGTTTTTTCACTAATGAAAAACTGTTTTTT. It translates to CASSQIRLGQGFFTNEKLFF.

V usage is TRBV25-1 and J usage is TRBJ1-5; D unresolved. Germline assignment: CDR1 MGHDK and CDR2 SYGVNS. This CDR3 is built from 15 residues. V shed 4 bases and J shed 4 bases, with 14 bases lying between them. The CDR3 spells CASSGWQEPNQPQHF. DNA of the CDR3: TGTGCCAGCAGTGGGTGGCAGGAGCCAAATCAGCCCCAGCATTTT.

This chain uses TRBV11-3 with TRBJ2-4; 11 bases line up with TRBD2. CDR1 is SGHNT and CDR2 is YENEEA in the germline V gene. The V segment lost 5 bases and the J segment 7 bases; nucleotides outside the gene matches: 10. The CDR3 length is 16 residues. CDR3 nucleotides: TGTGCCAGCAGCCACCCGCTAGCGGGGGGTAGGAACATTCAGTACTTC. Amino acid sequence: CASSHPLAGGRNIQYF.

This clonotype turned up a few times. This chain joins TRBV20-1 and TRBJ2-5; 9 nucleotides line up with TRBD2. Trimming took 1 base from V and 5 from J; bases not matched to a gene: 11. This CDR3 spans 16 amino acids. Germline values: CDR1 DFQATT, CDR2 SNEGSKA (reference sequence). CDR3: CSARGASGAAGETQYF. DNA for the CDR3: TGCAGTGCTAGAGGTGCTAGCGGGGCCGCAGGGGAGACCCAGTACTTC.

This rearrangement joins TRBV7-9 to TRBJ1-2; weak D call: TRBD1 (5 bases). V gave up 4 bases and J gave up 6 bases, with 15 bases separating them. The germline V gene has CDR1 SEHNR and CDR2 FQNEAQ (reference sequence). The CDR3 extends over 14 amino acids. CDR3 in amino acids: CASSSPGAADGYTF. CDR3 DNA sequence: TGTGCCAGCAGCTCCCCCGGGGCGGCAGATGGCTACACCTTC.

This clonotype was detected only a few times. CDR3 nucleotides: TGTGCCCGTCCCGGCAACAAGGCGCAGTATTTT. Protein: CARPGNKAQYF. The chain combines TRBV19 with TRBJ2-3; D gene ambiguous. Germline CDR1 LNHDA, CDR2 SQIVND (reference sequence). The CDR3 extends over 11 amino acids. V was shortened by 11 bases and J by 10 bases, with 16 bases between the two germline ends.

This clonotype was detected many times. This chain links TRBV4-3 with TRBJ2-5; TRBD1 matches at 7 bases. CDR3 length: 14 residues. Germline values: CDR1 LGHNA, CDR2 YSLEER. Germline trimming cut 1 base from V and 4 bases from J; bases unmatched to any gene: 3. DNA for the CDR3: TGCGCCAGCAGCCAAGGGACAGGTAGAGAGACCCAGTACTTC. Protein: CASSQGTGRETQYF.

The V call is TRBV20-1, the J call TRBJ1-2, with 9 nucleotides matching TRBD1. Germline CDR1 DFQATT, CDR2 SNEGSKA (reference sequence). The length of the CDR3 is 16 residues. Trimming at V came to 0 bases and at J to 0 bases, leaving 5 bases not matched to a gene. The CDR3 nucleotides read TGCAGTGCTAGAGATCCCGGGACAGGGACTAACTATGGCTACACCTTC. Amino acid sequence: CSARDPGTGTNYGYTF.